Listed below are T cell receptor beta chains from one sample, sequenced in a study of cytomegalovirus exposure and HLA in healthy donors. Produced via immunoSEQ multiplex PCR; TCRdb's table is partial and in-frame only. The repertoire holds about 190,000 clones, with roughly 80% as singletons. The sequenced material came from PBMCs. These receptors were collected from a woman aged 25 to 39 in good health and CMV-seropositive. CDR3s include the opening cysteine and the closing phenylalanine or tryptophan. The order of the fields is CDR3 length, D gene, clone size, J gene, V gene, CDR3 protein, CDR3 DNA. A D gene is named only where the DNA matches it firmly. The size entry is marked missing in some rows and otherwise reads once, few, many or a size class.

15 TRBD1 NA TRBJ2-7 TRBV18 CASSPNQGAFLEQYF TGTGCCAGCTCACCAAACCAGGGGGCTTTTTTAGAGCAGTACTTC
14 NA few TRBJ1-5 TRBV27 CASSLNPSGQPQHF TGTGCCAGCAGTTTAAACCCATCAGGTCAGCCCCAGCATTTT
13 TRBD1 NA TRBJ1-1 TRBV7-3 CASSLDAGGEAFF TGTGCCAGCAGCTTAGATGCAGGGGGTGAAGCTTTCTTT
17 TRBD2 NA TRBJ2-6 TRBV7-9 CASRNPAGGPGANVLTF TGTGCCAGCAGAAATCCAGCGGGAGGGCCTGGGGCCAACGTCCTGACTTTC
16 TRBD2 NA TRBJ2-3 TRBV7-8 CASSYLTSASTDTQYF TGTGCCAGCAGCTATCTGACTAGCGCTAGCACAGATACGCAGTATTTT
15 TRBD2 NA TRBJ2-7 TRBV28 CASSLLAGGPYEQYF TGTGCCAGCAGTTTATTAGCGGGGGGGCCCTACGAGCAGTACTTC
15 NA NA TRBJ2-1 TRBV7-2 CASSLSQNPGAFQFF TGTGCCAGCAGCTTGTCCCAAAACCCGGGAGCCTTTCAGTTCTTC
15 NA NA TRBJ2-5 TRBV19 CASSMKPWGLETQYF TGTGCCAGTAGTATGAAACCGTGGGGGCTCGAGACCCAGTACTTC
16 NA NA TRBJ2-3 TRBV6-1 CASSEGGGGGADTQYF TGTGCCAGCAGTGAAGGAGGGGGGGGTGGGGCAGATACGCAGTATTTT
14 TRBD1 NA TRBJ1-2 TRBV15 CATSSNRQGRGYTF TGTGCCACCAGCTCAAATCGACAGGGCAGGGGCTACACCTTC
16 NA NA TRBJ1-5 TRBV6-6 CASSYSKRAGDQPQHF TGTGCCAGCAGTTACTCGAAAAGGGCAGGGGACCAGCCCCAGCATTTT
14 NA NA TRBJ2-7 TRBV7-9 CASSLQGLRYEQYF TGTGCCAGCAGCTTACAGGGACTCCGATACGAGCAGTACTTC
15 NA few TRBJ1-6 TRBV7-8 CASSLLGVGNSPLHF TGTGCCAGCAGCTTACTGGGCGTCGGTAATTCACCCCTCCACTTT
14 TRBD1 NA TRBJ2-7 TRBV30 CAWSREGGKYEQYF TGTGCCTGGAGTAGAGAAGGGGGCAAGTACGAGCAGTACTTC
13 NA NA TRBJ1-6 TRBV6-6 CASRRDYNSPLHF TGTGCCAGCCGGAGGGACTATAATTCACCCCTCCACTTT
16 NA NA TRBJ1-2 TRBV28 CASSLSGNAGAYGYTF TGTGCCAGCAGTTTATCCGGGAACGCGGGGGCCTATGGCTACACCTTC
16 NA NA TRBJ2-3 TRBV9 CASSVVGGVSTDTQYF TGTGCCAGCAGCGTAGTCGGCGGGGTTAGCACAGATACGCAGTATTTT
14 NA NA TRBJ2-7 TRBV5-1 CASSPGHWSYEQYF TGCGCCAGCAGCCCGGGACACTGGTCCTACGAGCAGTACTTC
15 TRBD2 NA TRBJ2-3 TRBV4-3 CASSQLAAGTDTQYF TGCGCCAGCAGCCAACTAGCGGCTGGCACAGATACGCAGTATTTT
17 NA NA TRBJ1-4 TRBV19 CASRTTSSGGMGEKLFF TGTGCCAGTAGGACCACGTCCTCGGGGGGGATGGGTGAAAAACTGTTTTTT
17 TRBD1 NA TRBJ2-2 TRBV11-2 CASSLSGTGGNTGELFF TGTGCCAGCAGCTTATCCGGGACAGGGGGGAACACCGGGGAGCTGTTTTTT
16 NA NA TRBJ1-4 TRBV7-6 CASSFNPSRTNEKLFF TGTGCCAGCAGCTTCAATCCAAGCCGAACTAATGAAAAACTGTTTTTT
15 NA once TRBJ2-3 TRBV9 CASSAGGASTDTQYF TGTGCCAGCAGCGCTGGCGGGGCTAGCACAGATACGCAGTATTTT
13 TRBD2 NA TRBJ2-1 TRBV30 CAWSHGGENEQFF TGTGCCTGGAGTCACGGGGGGGAAAATGAGCAGTTCTTC
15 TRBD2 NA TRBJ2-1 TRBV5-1 CASSGGGFSYNEQFF TGCGCCAGCAGCGGCGGGGGTTTCTCCTACAATGAGCAGTTCTTC
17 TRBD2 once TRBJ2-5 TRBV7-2 CASSLGWSSGGLETQYF TGTGCCAGCAGCTTAGGCTGGTCTAGCGGGGGCTTAGAGACCCAGTACTTC
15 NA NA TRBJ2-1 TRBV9 CASSVGGAQYNEQFF TGTGCCAGCAGCGTAGGCGGCGCCCAATACAATGAGCAGTTCTTC
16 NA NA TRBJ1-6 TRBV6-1 CASSERVGAPWSPLHF TGTGCCAGCAGTGAACGTGTGGGGGCGCCTTGGTCACCCCTCCACTTT
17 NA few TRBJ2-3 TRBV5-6 CASSLGGWGGPPNTQYF TGTGCCAGCAGCTTGGGGGGCTGGGGGGGCCCACCGAATACGCAGTATTTT
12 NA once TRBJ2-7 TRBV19 CASSPSGSRLHF TGTGCCAGTAGTCCTTCCGGGTCTCGGCTTCACTTC
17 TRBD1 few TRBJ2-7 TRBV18 CASSPISGTGISYEQYF TGTGCCAGCTCACCTATCTCCGGGACAGGGATATCCTACGAGCAGTACTTC
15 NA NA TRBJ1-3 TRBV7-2 CASSLNWAPGNTIYF TGTGCCAGCAGCTTAAACTGGGCTCCTGGAAACACCATATATTTT
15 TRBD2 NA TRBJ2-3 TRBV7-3 CASSSPAGVKDTQYF TGTGCCAGCAGCTCACCAGCGGGGGTGAAAGATACGCAGTATTTT
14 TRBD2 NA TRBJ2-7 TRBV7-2 CASSLNPGGNEQYF TGTGCCAGCAGCTTGAACCCGGGGGGGAACGAGCAGTACTTC
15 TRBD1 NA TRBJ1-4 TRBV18 CASSPRTGGDEKLFF TGTGCCAGCTCACCCAGGACAGGGGGTGATGAAAAACTGTTTTTT
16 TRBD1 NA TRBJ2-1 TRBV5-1 CASSLDGTGFSNEQFF TGCGCCAGCAGCTTGGATGGGACAGGGTTCTCCAATGAGCAGTTCTTC
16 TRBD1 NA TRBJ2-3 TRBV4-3 CASSQVGRGRGNTQYF TGCGCCAGCAGCCAAGTGGGCAGGGGGAGAGGGAATACGCAGTATTTT
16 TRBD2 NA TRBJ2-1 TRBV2 CASSERLAGGYNEQFF TGTGCCAGCAGTGAACGGCTAGCGGGGGGGTACAATGAGCAGTTCTTC
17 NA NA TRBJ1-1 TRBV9 CASSVGGDVRVNTEAFF TGTGCCAGCAGCGTAGGCGGGGACGTAAGGGTAAACACTGAAGCTTTCTTT
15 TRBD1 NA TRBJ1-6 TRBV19 CATSDRESYNSPLHF TGTGCCACCTCGGACAGGGAAAGCTATAATTCACCCCTCCACTTT
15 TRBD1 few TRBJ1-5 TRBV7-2 CASSIWDSPNQPQHF TGTGCCAGCAGCATATGGGACAGCCCGAATCAGCCCCAGCATTTT
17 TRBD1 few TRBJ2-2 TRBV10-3 CATSTGQGAIRGGELFF TGTGCCACCTCGACGGGACAGGGGGCGATCAGAGGCGGGGAGCTGTTTTTT
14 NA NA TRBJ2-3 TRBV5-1 CASSLAEQPDTQYF TGCGCCAGCAGCTTGGCCGAACAGCCAGATACGCAGTATTTT
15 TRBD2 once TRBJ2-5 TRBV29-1 CSVDPLAGFQETQYF TGCAGCGTTGACCCCCTAGCGGGCTTCCAAGAGACCCAGTACTTC
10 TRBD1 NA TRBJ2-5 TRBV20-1 CSAEQGIQYF TGCAGTGCCGAACAGGGGATCCAGTACTTC
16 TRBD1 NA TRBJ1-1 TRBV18 CASSQGQGAWRTEAFF TGTGCCAGCTCACAAGGACAGGGGGCATGGAGGACTGAAGCTTTCTTT
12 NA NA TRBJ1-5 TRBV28 CASAPPGRPQHF TGTGCCAGCGCCCCTCCTGGGAGGCCCCAGCATTTT
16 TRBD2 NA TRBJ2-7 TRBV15 CATSARAGPGRYEQYF TGTGCCACCAGCGCCCGAGCGGGGCCGGGGAGGTACGAGCAGTACTTC
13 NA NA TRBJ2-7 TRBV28 CASSPPLSYEQYF TGTGCCAGCAGTCCTCCCCTGTCCTACGAGCAGTACTTC
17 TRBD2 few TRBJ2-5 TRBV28 CASSSPLAGDSGETQYF TGTGCCAGCAGTTCCCCCCTAGCGGGAGATTCGGGGGAGACCCAGTACTTC
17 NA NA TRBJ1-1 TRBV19 CASSIGVLEGGNTEAFF TGTGCCAGTAGTATCGGGGTCTTGGAGGGCGGGAACACTGAAGCTTTCTTT